Listed here is a single T cell receptor (beta chain). Its antigen is as yet unknown. Built from TCR beta cDNA, the libraries had unique molecular identifiers in them. TCRdb independently ran MiXCR on the PCR reads; one entry per CDR3 protein. Counted here are some 500,000 distinct CDR3 sequences, 45% occurring once; the ten biggest clones make up 9.5% to 13%. The data stem from a study of post-analysis software for immune sequencing data. Germline assignment: CDR1 MNHNY and CDR2 SVGAGI (reference sequence). V was shortened by 5 bases and J by 3 bases, with 7 bases between the two germline ends. The CDR3 runs to 12 residues. Study observations and caveats: Compared with controls, patients had more of about 5 TRBV segments, including TRBV5-6, TRBV5-1 and TRBV20-1.

V is TRBV6-6 and J is TRBJ1-2; D unclear. The receptor comes from a girl aged 10 to 17 with multiple sclerosis. The source material was blood. CDR3 sequence (DNA): TGTGCCAGCAGTCCCTCCGACTATGGCTACACCTTC. Amino acids: CASSPSDYGYTF.